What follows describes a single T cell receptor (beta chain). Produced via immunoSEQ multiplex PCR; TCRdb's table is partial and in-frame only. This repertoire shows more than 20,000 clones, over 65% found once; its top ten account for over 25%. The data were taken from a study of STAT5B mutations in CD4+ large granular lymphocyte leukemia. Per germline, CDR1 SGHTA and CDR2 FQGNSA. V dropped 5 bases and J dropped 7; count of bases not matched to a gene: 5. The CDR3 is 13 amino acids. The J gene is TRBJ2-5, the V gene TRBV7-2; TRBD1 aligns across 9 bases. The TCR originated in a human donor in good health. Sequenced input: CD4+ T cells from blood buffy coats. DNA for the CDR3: TGTGCCAGCAGCACACCGGACAGGGGGACCCAGTACTTC. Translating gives CASSTPDRGTQYF. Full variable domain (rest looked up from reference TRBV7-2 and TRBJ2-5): GAGVSQSPSNKVTEKGKDVELRCDPISGHTALYWYRQSLGQGLEFLIYFQGNSAPDKSGLPSDRFSAERTGGSVSTLTIQRTQQEDSAVYLCASSTPDRGTQYFGPGTRLLVL.